One sample yielded the 26 T cell receptor beta chains listed below, sequenced in a study of beta chain features in type 1 diabetes. Broader study findings: Shorter TCRB CDR3s, moderately but significantly so, were found in Type 1 diabetes patients in all four CD4+ subsets.

Investigators reverse transcribed all isolated RNA, so they sequenced expressed TCRB transcripts. Here immunoSEQ multiplex PCR was the method, and the copy in TCRdb shows in-frame clones only, minus some. The data hold 310,000 or so clones, with around 9.3% observed a single time. The antigens these receptors bind are not known. The specimen was central memory CD4+ T cells from blood. The receptors derive from a man younger than 45 with type 1 diabetes.

There are a few counts of this clone. The CDR3, as DNA: TGTGCCAGCAGCTTTGGCAGCAGGGCAGGGGCAGATACGCAGTATTTT. Translation gives CASSFGSRAGADTQYF. V gene TRBV7-2 combines with J gene TRBJ2-3, with D maybe TRBD1 (6 bases). Between the trimmed V and J ends, which lost 3 bases and 4 bases, there was a span of 17 bases. This CDR3 spans 16 amino acids. Germline CDR1 is SGHTA and CDR2 is FQGNSA.

This clone has only a few counts. The chain joins TRBV7-2 to TRBJ1-1; D unresolved. Trimming left V 4 bases short and J 6 bases short, with 12 bases between. From germline, CDR1 is SGHTA and CDR2 FQGNSA. This CDR3 contains 13 residues. Here the CDR3 reads CASSSYSAAEAFF. The CDR3 nucleotides read TGTGCCAGCAGCTCTTATAGCGCCGCTGAAGCTTTCTTT.

V usage is TRBV21-1 and J usage is TRBJ2-6; TRBD1, as called in the table, went unchecked against the DNA. TRBV21-1 is a pseudogene locus. The CDR3 extends over 20 amino acids. CDR3 protein: CAQRPDRGHDANSGANVLTF. CDR3 DNA sequence: TGTGCCCAAAGACCCGACAGGGGTCATGATGCCAACTCTGGGGCCAACGTCCTGACTTTC.

This clone was counted only a few times. The J gene is TRBJ1-6, the V gene TRBV6-5; D possibly corresponds to TRBD1 (5 bases). Per germline, CDR1 MNHEY and CDR2 SVGAGI. The V and J ends lost 0 bases and 8 bases respectively, with 11 bases between them. The CDR3 covers 15 residues. CDR3 residues: CASSYSYRWDSPLHF. For the CDR3, the DNA is TGTGCCAGCAGTTACTCGTACAGGTGGGATTCACCCCTCCACTTT.

The V call is TRBV6-6, the J call TRBJ1-1, with D hard to call. The V gene's germline CDR1 is MNHNY and CDR2 SVGAGI (reference sequence). This CDR3 contains 15 residues. V was pared by 2 bases and J by 0 bases, with 10 bases between. CDR3 sequence: CASSYGGSMNTEAFF. The CDR3 region has the DNA TGTGCCAGCAGTTACGGCGGTTCCATGAACACTGAAGCTTTCTTT.

The chain links TRBV5-4 to TRBJ2-5; D uncertain. Germline V gene sequence: CDR1 SGHNT, CDR2 YYREEE (reference sequence). Deletions cut 6 bases from V and 7 bases from J, with 13 bases between. This CDR3 contains 12 residues. The CDR3 sequence: CASTVLTGTQYF. CDR3 in DNA: TGTGCCAGCACCGTTCTGACGGGGACCCAGTACTTC.

The chain carries TRBV27 and TRBJ2-2; D uncertain. Germline-derived CDR1 and CDR2 are MNHEY and SMNVEV (reference sequence). Trimming took 2 bases from V and 5 from J, leaving 12 bases between them. The CDR3 consists of 15 residues. CDR3 DNA: TGTGCCAGCAGTTTAGTGTCAGGTCGGACCGGGGAGCTGTTTTTT. Translated: CASSLVSGRTGELFF.

The chain combines TRBV18 with TRBJ1-1, with D perhaps TRBD1 (5 bases). The germline CDR1 and CDR2 sequences are KGHSH and LQKENI. V shed 3 bases and J shed 3 bases, with 11 bases lying between them. CDR3 length equals 14 residues. The CDR3 nucleotides are TGTGCCAGCTCACCGGAGGGGAAGGACACTGAAGCTTTCTTT. This encodes CASSPEGKDTEAFF.

This chain links TRBV25-1 with TRBJ1-5, with TRBD1 matching 7 bases. Germline CDR1 reads MGHDK; CDR2 reads SYGVNS. CDR3 length: 17 residues. V shed 8 bases, J shed 7 bases, and the junction held 20 bases outside the gene matches. The CDR3 here is CASLPYRGTYKCQPQHF. CDR3 coding DNA: TGTGCCAGCCTCCCATACAGGGGAACCTACAAGTGCCAGCCCCAGCATTTT. Full variable domain (missing parts from reference TRBV25-1 and TRBJ1-5): EADIYQTPRYLVIGTGKKITLECSQTMGHDKMYWYQQDPGMELHLIHYSYGVNSTEKGDLSSESTVSRIRTEHFPLTLESARPSHTSQYLCASLPYRGTYKCQPQHFGDGTRLSIL.

This clone was seen only a few times. The chain couples TRBV15 to TRBJ1-2, with 9 bases that match TRBD1. J gave up 6 bases and V 0 bases, and 8 bases lay outside the gene matches. Germline V CDR1 and CDR2: LNHNV, YYDKDF (reference sequence). The CDR3 covers 16 residues. In DNA form, the CDR3 reads TGTGCCACCAGCAGAGATCAAACGAACAGGGGGCATGGCTACACCTTC. Translating gives CATSRDQTNRGHGYTF.

CDR3 sequence: CASSVLSSGGTGELFF. The CDR3 region has the DNA TGTGCCAGCAGCGTCCTATCTAGCGGAGGGACCGGGGAGCTGTTTTTT. The chain is built from TRBV9 and TRBJ2-2, with TRBD2 identical over 7 bases. After removal of 2 bases from V and 5 bases from J, the junction contained 9 bases not matched to a gene. Per germline, CDR1 SGDLS and CDR2 YYNGEE. The CDR3 consists of 16 residues.

This clone was recorded many times. Other DNA sequences from this sample encode an identical CDR3 as well. This chain connects TRBV14 to TRBJ2-1, with D unclear. This CDR3 is 11 amino acids long. The germline V gene encodes CDR1 SGHDN and CDR2 FVKESK. V lost 3 bases and J 6 bases, leaving 3 bases between the germline ends. CDR3 coding DNA: TGTGCCAGCAGCCAGGTCAATGAGCAGTTCTTC. It is translated as CASSQVNEQFF.

The chain has TRBV2 and TRBJ1-6; D ambiguous. Germline lookup yields CDR1 SNHLY and CDR2 FYNNEI. This CDR3 region has 14 residues. Trimming cost V 4 bases and J 5 bases, with 9 bases left between them. The CDR3 sequence is CASSVLADNSPLHF. CDR3 sequence (DNA): TGTGCCAGCAGTGTTTTGGCAGATAATTCACCCCTCCACTTT.

This clone was detected only a few times. The chain uses TRBV7-2 and TRBJ1-6; no clear D gene. CDR1 is SGHTA, CDR2 FQGNSA, per germline. V was trimmed by 6 bases and J by 11 bases, leaving 14 bases between them. The CDR3 extends over 13 amino acids. CDR3 in DNA: TGTGCCAGCAGGCTGGGCGGGGAGGCACCCCTCCACTTT. Its translation: CASRLGGEAPLHF.

The chain carries TRBV14 and TRBJ2-7; a weak D match, TRBD2 (5 bases). CDR3 length equals 18 residues. The germline V gene has CDR1 SGHDN and CDR2 FVKESK. V dropped 2 bases and J dropped 2 bases, with 22 bases sitting between them. This CDR3 is CASSQTAHEGKLPYEQYF. The CDR3 region has the DNA TGTGCCAGCAGCCAAACGGCCCATGAGGGTAAGCTACCCTACGAGCAGTACTTC.

The rearrangement links TRBV18 to TRBJ2-5, with a weak D call TRBD1 (6 bases). V lost 4 bases and J lost 1, with 7 bases in between. The germline V gene has CDR1 KGHSH and CDR2 LQKENI. The CDR3 sequence is 13 residues long. The CDR3: CASSRDIQETQYF. The DNA for the CDR3 is TGTGCCAGCTCACGGGACATCCAAGAGACCCAGTACTTC.

This clone was counted only a few times. This chain uses TRBV29-1 with TRBJ1-2, with D unclear. Trimming pared 2 bases from V and 1 base from J, leaving 11 bases between. Germline V gene data show CDR1 as SQVTM and CDR2 as ANQGSEA. The CDR3 contains 14 residues. CDR3 in DNA: TGCAGCGTTGAACGGGAACCCATTAACTATGGCTACACCTTC. The encoded protein is CSVEREPINYGYTF.

The V call is TRBV10-1, the J call TRBJ1-2, with D perhaps matching TRBD1 (6 bases). The CDR3 runs to 13 residues. Germline-derived CDR1 and CDR2 are WNHNN and SYGVQD (reference sequence). The V and J ends lost 2 bases and 8 bases respectively, with 12 bases between them. CDR3 region: CASSEGTGKGYTF. The DNA for the CDR3 is TGCGCCAGCAGTGAGGGAACAGGGAAGGGCTACACCTTC.

The chain links TRBV5-1 to TRBJ2-2; D is tentatively TRBD1 or TRBD2 (5 bases each). The CDR3 extends over 16 amino acids. Trimming took 4 bases from V and 2 from J, leaving 15 bases between them. Per the germline V gene, CDR1 is SGHRS and CDR2 is YFSETQ. CDR3 coding DNA: TGCGCCAGCAGCAAACTCGGGACGGGAAACACCGGGGAGCTGTTTTTT. It encodes CASSKLGTGNTGELFF.

There are a few counts of this clone. The chain employs TRBV25-1 and TRBJ1-6, with TRBD1 matching over 9 bases. The ends lost 6 bases at V and 9 bases at J; junction bases unmatched: 9. CDR1 and CDR2 (germline): MGHDK, SYGVNS. The CDR3 runs 15 residues. In DNA form, the CDR3 reads TGTGCCAGCAGGGATGACAGGGGGGGGAGTTCACCCCTCCACTTT. Translation: CASRDDRGGSSPLHF.

This clone was found a few times. The rearrangement joins TRBV29-1 to TRBJ1-2; a possible D gene is TRBD1 (5 bases). The CDR3 runs to 11 residues. Germline V lookup: CDR1 SQVTM, CDR2 ANQGSEA. The ends were cut back, 4 bases at V and 8 bases at J, with 11 bases in the middle. Written as DNA, the CDR3 is TGCAGCGTTGCCAGGGCCGGCGGCTACACCTTC. Translating it yields CSVARAGGYTF.

This clone has a handful of counts. The chain carries TRBV7-9 and TRBJ1-1; D gene uncertain. CDR1 SEHNR and CDR2 FQNEAQ come from the germline V gene (reference sequence). V was cut by 0 bases and J by 6 bases, with 5 bases left in between. The CDR3 is 12 amino acids. CDR3 loop: CASSLAGAEAFF. The CDR3 DNA reads TGTGCCAGCAGCTTAGCGGGAGCTGAAGCTTTCTTT.

The V gene is TRBV6-6, the J gene TRBJ2-1, with D perhaps given as TRBD1 or TRBD2 (6 bases each). With 0 bases removed from V and 7 bases from J, the gap between germline ends came to 13 bases. Germline V gene lookup returns CDR1 MNHNY and CDR2 SVGAGI (reference sequence). CDR3 length: 15 residues. DNA of the CDR3: TGTGCCAGCAGTTACTCTGGGGGGCCAAGGAATGAGCAGTTCTTC. Translating gives CASSYSGGPRNEQFF.

Written as DNA, the CDR3 is TGTGCCAGCAGCTCATATCAGGACTACGAGCAGTACTTC. Translated: CASSSYQDYEQYF. The rearrangement uses TRBV7-2 and TRBJ2-7; D ambiguous. This CDR3 comprises 13 residues. Germline V gene sequence: CDR1 SGHTA, CDR2 FQGNSA. Trimming removed 4 bases from V and 3 bases from J, with 10 bases in between.

This clone was detected only a few times. The chain combines TRBV30 with TRBJ1-6; D may be TRBD1 (6 bases). V shed 1 base and J shed 7 bases, with 14 bases lying between them. The CDR3 contains 15 residues. Germline V gene data show CDR1 as GTSNPN and CDR2 as SVGIG (reference sequence). The CDR3 loop reads CAWSEMEGGNSPLHF. CDR3 coding DNA: TGTGCCTGGAGTGAGATGGAGGGGGGGAATTCACCCCTCCACTTT.

The sample holds a few counts of this clone. The chain combines TRBV9 with TRBJ2-5; 10 bases line up with TRBD1. The germline V gene encodes CDR1 SGDLS and CDR2 YYNGEE. The CDR3 contains 14 residues. Trimming removed 3 bases from V and 3 bases from J; junction bases left unmatched: 2. The CDR3 here is CASSGGTGEETQYF. The CDR3 DNA sequence: TGTGCCAGCAGCGGAGGGACAGGGGAAGAGACCCAGTACTTC.